There are many counts of the clone carrying this T cell receptor beta chain. As yet, its antigen is unknown. This entry is derived from a study of regulatory T cells in long-lasting Graves disease. V was pared by 6 bases and J by 6 bases, with 15 bases between. This CDR3 has 13 residues. Germline V gene sequence: CDR1 MNHNS, CDR2 SASEGT. Study observations and caveats: There were preferences for TRBV28, TRBJ1-2 and TRBJ2-5 in persistent disease.

Noted time point: newly diagnosed GD, antithyroid drugs for less than 3 months. PBMC-derived RNA was used for the TCR library. Diagnoses of Graves' disease were made by American Thyroid Association guidelines. Arm-PCR of CDR3 regions and iRepertoire HTBI primers were the basis on which TCR beta libraries were built. TCRdb reprocessed the multiplex PCR reads with MiXCR, giving one entry per CDR3 protein. Of about 530,000 distinct CDR3 sequences listed, about 16% were seen once; the top ten hold more than 20%. This same sample was also taken into another study, of T cells in Graves' hyperthyroidism and ophthalmopathy. From that study: HTBI primers were employed in a first-round RT-PCR of the TCR CDR3.

This clonotype originated in a woman aged 35-65 years with Graves disease. The specimen was peripheral blood mononuclear cells (PBMCs), collected at new diagnosis, from a patient treated with antithyroid drugs. The chain joins TRBV6-1 to TRBJ2-7, with D perhaps being TRBD1 or TRBD2 (5 bases each). CDR3 in amino acids: CASSILGGREQYF. The CDR3 coding sequence is TGTGCCAGCAGCATCCTTGGGGGACGCGAGCAGTACTTC.